The rows below give T cell receptor beta chains drawn from one sample of a study of cytomegalovirus exposure and HLA in healthy donors. Assay used: immunoSEQ multiplex PCR; TCRdb lists only in-frame clones, some missing. Seen here are under 250,000 clones, about 77% observed once, and the top ten hold around 0.44%. The sample consisted of PBMCs. These TCRs come from a boy between 10 and 17 years old in good health and CMV-seronegative. Each CDR3 is given with its conserved first and last residue. Each record gives: CDR3 DNA, CDR3 protein, J gene, clone size, D gene, V gene. D genes are given only for firm matches. Clone size is stated in some rows and not others, as once, few, many or a class when expanded.

CDR3 DNA: TGTGCCAGCAGCTTAATGACAGTAGAAGAGACCCAGTACTTC; CDR3 protein: CASSLMTVEETQYF; J gene: TRBJ2-5; clone size: once; D gene: NA; V gene: TRBV7-9
CDR3 DNA: TGCGCCAGCAGCCAAGCGACAGCTGGAAACACCATATATTTT; CDR3 protein: CASSQATAGNTIYF; J gene: TRBJ1-3; clone size: NA; D gene: NA; V gene: TRBV4-1
CDR3 DNA: TGTGCCAGCAGCCTTGACTTGGGAGAGACCCAGTACTTC; CDR3 protein: CASSLDLGETQYF; J gene: TRBJ2-5; clone size: NA; D gene: NA; V gene: TRBV5-6
CDR3 DNA: TGTGGACTAGCGGTGGGAGAGACCCAGTACTTC; CDR3 protein: CGLAVGETQYF; J gene: TRBJ2-5; clone size: NA; D gene: TRBD2; V gene: TRBV30
CDR3 DNA: TGTGCCAGCAGTTACTATAGGACAGGGGCCTACGAGCAGTACTTC; CDR3 protein: CASSYYRTGAYEQYF; J gene: TRBJ2-7; clone size: NA; D gene: TRBD1; V gene: TRBV6-6
CDR3 DNA: TGTGCCAGCAGTCTGACTAGCGGGGGGTCGGATACGCAGTATTTT; CDR3 protein: CASSLTSGGSDTQYF; J gene: TRBJ2-3; clone size: NA; D gene: TRBD2; V gene: TRBV6-4
CDR3 DNA: TGTGCTAGTGGCGAATACAGGGCCCCGGGCGAGCAGTACTTC; CDR3 protein: CASGEYRAPGEQYF; J gene: TRBJ2-7; clone size: NA; D gene: NA; V gene: TRBV12-5
CDR3 DNA: TGTGCCAGCACTAGGGGACTCACATACGAGCAGTACTTC; CDR3 protein: CASTRGLTYEQYF; J gene: TRBJ2-7; clone size: NA; D gene: NA; V gene: TRBV2
CDR3 DNA: TGTGCCAGCAGCCTTAGATATCGGACAGGGGGCGAGTACTATGGCTACACCTTC; CDR3 protein: CASSLRYRTGGEYYGYTF; J gene: TRBJ1-2; clone size: NA; D gene: TRBD1; V gene: TRBV7-2
CDR3 DNA: TGTTCCAGCAGCTTAGAGCGGACAGGGAGTGGCTACACCTTC; CDR3 protein: CSSSLERTGSGYTF; J gene: TRBJ1-2; clone size: NA; D gene: TRBD1; V gene: TRBV7-9
CDR3 DNA: TGTGCCAGCAGTTCCTGGACAGGGTTGAGGAGCCGACCCCAGCATTTT; CDR3 protein: CASSSWTGLRSRPQHF; J gene: TRBJ1-5; clone size: NA; D gene: TRBD1; V gene: TRBV2
CDR3 DNA: TGTGCCAGCAGCTTGACTAGCGGGGGGTACAATGAGCAGTTCTTC; CDR3 protein: CASSLTSGGYNEQFF; J gene: TRBJ2-1; clone size: NA; D gene: TRBD2; V gene: TRBV5-4
CDR3 DNA: TGTGCCAGCAGTGAAGATCCAGGGGACACTGAAGCTTTCTTT; CDR3 protein: CASSEDPGDTEAFF; J gene: TRBJ1-1; clone size: NA; D gene: NA; V gene: TRBV6-1
CDR3 DNA: TGCGCCAGCAGGGGAGACGGACGTCCTAACTATGGCTACACCTTC; CDR3 protein: CASRGDGRPNYGYTF; J gene: TRBJ1-2; clone size: NA; D gene: NA; V gene: TRBV10-2
CDR3 DNA: TGTGCCAGCAGCGATCCGGGACTTAGGAACACTGAAGCTTTCTTT; CDR3 protein: CASSDPGLRNTEAFF; J gene: TRBJ1-1; clone size: NA; D gene: NA; V gene: TRBV6-5
CDR3 DNA: TGTGCCAGCAGCCCCGGGACAGGGAATGCCAATCAGCCCCAGCATTTT; CDR3 protein: CASSPGTGNANQPQHF; J gene: TRBJ1-5; clone size: NA; D gene: TRBD1; V gene: TRBV11-2
CDR3 DNA: TGCAGCGTTGCAGCAGGACAGGGCACCTACGAGCAGTACTTC; CDR3 protein: CSVAAGQGTYEQYF; J gene: TRBJ2-7; clone size: NA; D gene: TRBD1; V gene: TRBV29-1
CDR3 DNA: TGTGCCTGGACTGTCGGGGGTGGCTACACCTTC; CDR3 protein: CAWTVGGGYTF; J gene: TRBJ1-2; clone size: NA; D gene: NA; V gene: TRBV30
CDR3 DNA: TGTGCCAGCAGCCCCAGGATGATAAATTCACCCCTCCACTTT; CDR3 protein: CASSPRMINSPLHF; J gene: TRBJ1-6; clone size: NA; D gene: NA; V gene: TRBV7-9
CDR3 DNA: TGTGCCAGCAGCCAGGGGGAGCGGGAGTATCATGAGCAGTTCTTC; CDR3 protein: CASSQGEREYHEQFF; J gene: TRBJ2-1; clone size: NA; D gene: NA; V gene: TRBV11-2
CDR3 DNA: TGCGCCAGCAGTGAGTCAGGAGACAGGGGGTGGGGCGAGCAGTACTTC; CDR3 protein: CASSESGDRGWGEQYF; J gene: TRBJ2-7; clone size: NA; D gene: TRBD1; V gene: TRBV10-2
CDR3 DNA: TGTGCCAGCAGCTCACAAGAGACCCAGTACTTC; CDR3 protein: CASSSQETQYF; J gene: TRBJ2-5; clone size: NA; D gene: NA; V gene: TRBV7-9
CDR3 DNA: TGTGCCAGCAGGCCGACCGGGACAGGGCTAGGCTACACCTTC; CDR3 protein: CASRPTGTGLGYTF; J gene: TRBJ1-2; clone size: NA; D gene: TRBD1; V gene: TRBV6-5
CDR3 DNA: TGTGCCAGCAGCTTGGCCGGGAGGTTCTACGAGCAGTACTTC; CDR3 protein: CASSLAGRFYEQYF; J gene: TRBJ2-7; clone size: NA; D gene: TRBD2; V gene: TRBV5-6
CDR3 DNA: TGTGCCAGCAGCGGAGGGGGGGCATCCTACAATGAGCAGTTCTTC; CDR3 protein: CASSGGGASYNEQFF; J gene: TRBJ2-1; clone size: NA; D gene: NA; V gene: TRBV9
CDR3 DNA: TGTGCCAGCAGCCAGGACAGGGCATACCGGACCTACGAGCAGTACTTC; CDR3 protein: CASSQDRAYRTYEQYF; J gene: TRBJ2-7; clone size: NA; D gene: TRBD1; V gene: TRBV25-1
CDR3 DNA: TGTGCTAGCAGCTTAGCGAGTGGGGGCAATGAAAAACTGTTTTTT; CDR3 protein: CASSLASGGNEKLFF; J gene: TRBJ1-4; clone size: NA; D gene: NA; V gene: TRBV7-7